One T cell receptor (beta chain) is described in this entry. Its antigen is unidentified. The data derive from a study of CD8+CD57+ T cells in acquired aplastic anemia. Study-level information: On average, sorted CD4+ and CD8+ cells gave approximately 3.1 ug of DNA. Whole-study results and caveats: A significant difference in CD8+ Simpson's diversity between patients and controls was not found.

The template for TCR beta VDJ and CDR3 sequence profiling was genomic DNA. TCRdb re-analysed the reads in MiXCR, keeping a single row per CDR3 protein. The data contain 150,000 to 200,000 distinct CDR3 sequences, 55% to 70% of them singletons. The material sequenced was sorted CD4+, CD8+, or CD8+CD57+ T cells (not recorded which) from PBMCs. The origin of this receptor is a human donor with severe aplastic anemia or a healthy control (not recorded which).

The CDR3, as DNA: TGTGCCAGCAGTCCTGGAACAGGGGGGCGTAATTCACCCCTCCACTTT. Amino acid sequence: CASSPGTGGRNSPLHF. The rearrangement uses TRBV12-3 or TRBV12-4 and TRBJ1-6; TRBD1 matches 8 bases. J was trimmed by 6 bases and V by 5 bases; bases with no gene match: 9. The CDR3 is 16 residues long.